Following are 17 T cell receptor beta chains from one sample sequenced in a study of cytomegalovirus exposure and HLA in healthy donors. Primers: 60 Vbeta forward and 13 Jbeta reverse. The table came from immunoSEQ multiplex PCR; TCRdb's copy has only in-frame clones and leaves some out. The sample has 100,000 to 150,000 clones; about 81% are singletons. Input material: PBMCs. Every receptor here comes from a woman aged 40 to 49 in good health and CMV-seropositive.

CDR3 in DNA: TGTGCCAGCCGAAGGGGGATAGACTCCTACGAGCAGTACTTC. Its protein is CASRRGIDSYEQYF. This chain uses TRBV6-6 with TRBJ2-7; D is possibly TRBD1 (6 bases). There are 14 residues in the CDR3. Germline CDR1 and CDR2: MNHNY and SVGAGI (reference sequence). Trimming shortened V by 8 bases and J by 0 bases, and 14 bases separated the two germline ends.

This clone has only a few counts. DNA of the CDR3: TGTGCCAGTAGTATACAACAGAACACCGGGGAGCTGTTTTTT. Translated: CASSIQQNTGELFF. The gene calls are TRBV19 and TRBJ2-2; D uncertain. CDR1 is LNHDA, CDR2 SQIVND, per germline (reference sequence). The CDR3 is 14 amino acids. The V end was cut by 2 bases, the J end by 1 base, with 5 bases between.

The DNA for the CDR3 is TGTGCCATCATCCCGACAGGTTCTAACTATGGCTACACCTTC. It specifies CAIIPTGSNYGYTF. The V and J genes are TRBV10-3 and TRBJ1-2; weak D call: TRBD1 (6 bases). Germline values: CDR1 ENHRY, CDR2 SYGVKD. Trimming pared 7 bases from V and 0 bases from J, leaving 12 bases between. The CDR3 is made up of 14 amino acids.

As DNA, the CDR3 is TGCGCCAGCAGCTTACAGACTAGCAGCTACGAGCAGTACTTC. This sequence encodes CASSLQTSSYEQYF. J is TRBJ2-7 and V is TRBV5-1; 7 bases match TRBD2. This CDR3 spans 14 amino acids. J was trimmed by 3 bases and V by 2 bases; bases with no gene match: 5. The germline V gene encodes CDR1 SGHRS and CDR2 YFSETQ. Supplemented by reference TRBV5-1 and TRBJ2-7, the full variable domain reads KAGVTQTPRYLIKTRGQQVTLSCSPISGHRSVSWYQQTPGQGLQFLFEYFSETQRNKGNFPGRFSGRQFSNSRSEMNVSTLELGDSALYLCASSLQTSSYEQYFGPGTRLTVT.

The gene calls are TRBV7-8 and TRBJ1-5, with D hard to call. V lost 2 bases and J 9 bases, leaving 11 bases between the germline ends. CDR3 length: 13 amino acids. Germline V gives CDR1 SGHVS, CDR2 FQNEAQ. CDR3 DNA sequence: TGTGCCAGCAGCTTAATGGAGTCTGGGCCCCAGCATTTT. This translates into CASSLMESGPQHF. The whole variable domain, filled in from reference TRBV7-8 and TRBJ1-5, reads GAGVSQSPRYKVAKRGQDVALRCDPISGHVSLFWYQQALGQGPEFLTYFQNEAQLDKSGLPSDRFFAERPEGSVSTLKIQRTQQEDSAVYLCASSLMESGPQHFGDGTRLSIL.

About this clone itself: The junction departs from the called germline gene at one end, perhaps through a read error. The chain has TRBV2 and TRBJ2-1; 12 bases are a match to TRBD2. Germline V gene data show CDR1 as SNHLY and CDR2 as FYNNEI. The CDR3 sequence is 18 residues long. The CDR3 loop reads CASSEWLAGGPSSNEQFF. CDR3 in DNA: TGTGCCAGCAGTGAGTGGCTAGCGGGAGGGCCATCCTCCAATGAGCAGTTCTTC. Drawing the rest from reference TRBV2 and TRBJ2-1, the complete variable domain is EPEVTQTPSHQVTQMGQEVILRCVPISNHLYFYWYRQILGQKVEFLVSFYNNEISEKSEIFDDQFSVERPDGSNFTLKIRSTKLEDSAMYFCASSEWLAGGPSSNEQFFGPGTRLTVL.

The rearrangement uses TRBV21-1 and TRBJ1-6; no check of the table's D call, TRBD1, against the DNA was made. TRBV21-1 is deemed a pseudogene. The CDR3 has 13 amino acids. Here the CDR3 DNA reads TGTGCCAGCAGCAAAGCGATGGGCCCACCCCTCCACTTT. As protein: CASSKAMGPPLHF.

This chain's CDR3 is CASSLVEYGYTF. The CDR3 region has the DNA TGTGCCAGCAGTTTGGTGGAGTATGGCTACACCTTC. The V call is TRBV28, the J call TRBJ1-2, with D unclear. This CDR3 has 12 residues. Germline CDR1 is MDHEN and CDR2 is SYDVKM. Trimming pared 3 bases from V and 5 bases from J, leaving 7 bases between.

V is TRBV5-5 and J is TRBJ2-1, with 10 positions matching TRBD2. Trimming took 3 bases from V and 15 from J; bases not matched to a gene: 15. Germline lookup yields CDR1 SGHKS and CDR2 YYEKEE (reference sequence). This CDR3 comprises 15 residues. CDR3 bases: TGTGCCAGCAGCTCCCCCTCTAGCGGGAGCGCGGTGCGGTTCTTC. Amino acid sequence: CASSSPSSGSAVRFF.

This chain uses TRBV6-1 with TRBJ1-2; D is ambiguous. The CDR3 contains 14 residues. Germline-derived CDR1 and CDR2 are MNHNS and SASEGT. Trimming removed 3 bases from V and 5 bases from J, with 13 bases in between. CDR3: CASSEGLEAYGYTF. The CDR3 bases are TGTGCCAGCAGTGAGGGTCTTGAGGCATATGGCTACACCTTC.

A few counts support this clone. The chain uses TRBV5-4 and TRBJ1-4, with a tentative D call TRBD1 (6 bases). This CDR3 is 15 amino acids long. The ends were cut back, 0 bases at V and 8 bases at J, with 14 bases in the middle. Germline CDR1 and CDR2: SGHNT and YYREEE (reference sequence). The CDR3 is CASSLATGSKEKLFF. The CDR3 DNA reads as TGTGCCAGCAGCTTGGCAACAGGGAGTAAGGAAAAACTGTTTTTT.

The chain is built from TRBV27 and TRBJ1-1; D is ambiguous. V was trimmed by 6 bases and J by 6 bases, leaving 14 bases between them. The CDR3 sequence is 13 residues long. CDR1 MNHEY and CDR2 SMNVEV come from the germline V gene (reference sequence). The CDR3 protein is CASSYRVTAEAFF. DNA of the CDR3: TGTGCCAGCAGCTACCGGGTGACCGCTGAAGCTTTCTTT.

The DNA for the CDR3 is TGTGCCAGCAGCCCGAGACAGGGTTCCTACGAGCAGTACTTC. Protein: CASSPRQGSYEQYF. The chain is built from TRBV7-3 and TRBJ2-7, with 7 bases fitting TRBD1. The CDR3 runs to 14 residues. Trimming took 5 bases from V and 1 from J; bases not matched to a gene: 5. From germline, CDR1 is SGHTA and CDR2 FQGTGA.

This chain joins TRBV7-9 and TRBJ2-7; no definite D call. Germline lookup yields CDR1 SEHNR and CDR2 FQNEAQ (reference sequence). The CDR3 has 15 residues. V lost 5 bases, J lost 3 bases, and 17 bases lay in between. The CDR3 nucleotides are TGTGCCAGCAGCGAAACTTCCGGGTCACTCTACGAGCAGTACTTC. It is translated as CASSETSGSLYEQYF.

The J gene is TRBJ1-1, the V gene TRBV5-5; 7 nucleotides agree with TRBD1. The CDR3 consists of 14 residues. With V trimmed by 3 bases and J by 6 bases, 8 bases remained unmatched. Looked up from germline, CDR1 is SGHKS and CDR2 is YYEKEE (reference sequence). The CDR3 protein is CASSSVDRRAEAFF. The CDR3 coding sequence is TGTGCCAGCAGCTCGGTGGACAGGAGGGCTGAAGCTTTCTTT.

The chain has TRBV2 and TRBJ2-3; 8 bases match TRBD2. V dropped 9 bases and J dropped 5; count of bases not matched to a gene: 7. The CDR3 runs to 13 residues. Germline V gene data show CDR1 as SNHLY and CDR2 as FYNNEI. Here the CDR3 reads CASLRGGLDTQYF. For the CDR3, the DNA is TGTGCCAGTCTTCGGGGGGGCTTAGATACGCAGTATTTT.

J is TRBJ1-1 and V is TRBV7-9, with D hard to call. Germline V CDR1 and CDR2: SEHNR, FQNEAQ (reference sequence). The CDR3 totals 14 residues. V lost 1 base, J lost 1 base, and 7 bases lay in between. As DNA, the CDR3 is TGTGCCAGCAGCTTAGGCGCAGGGAACACTGAAGCTTTCTTT. Its protein product is CASSLGAGNTEAFF.